The 30 T cell receptor beta chains presented below share a single source sample, sequenced in a study of graft-versus-host responses after intestinal transplantation. Here immunoSEQ multiplex PCR was the method, and the copy in TCRdb shows in-frame clones only, minus some. The data contain about 120,000 clones, 85% to 95% of them singletons. Antigen specificity for these receptors is unknown. This sample comprised unstimulated CD8+ T cells sorted from spleen or lymph node cells, obtained before intestinal transplant. The receptors stem from a human donor who received an intestinal transplant.

The chain couples TRBV5-5 to TRBJ2-5; D possibly corresponds to TRBD2 (7 bases). This CDR3 spans 13 amino acids. V lost 7 bases to trimming and J lost 4 bases, with 14 bases between them. CDR1 and CDR2 from the germline V gene are SGHKS and YYEKEE (reference sequence). CDR3 DNA: TGTGCCAGCGCCCGGGGGGCGGGAGAGACCCAGTACTTC. Protein sequence: CASARGAGETQYF. The variable domain in full, with the rest retrieved from reference TRBV5-5 and TRBJ2-5, is DAGVTQSPTHLIKTRGQQVTLRCSPISGHKSVSWYQQVLGQGPQFIFQYYEKEERGRGNFPDRFSARQFPNYSSELNVNALLLGDSALYLCASARGAGETQYFGPGTRLLVL.

This rearrangement joins TRBV28 to TRBJ2-1, with a weak D call TRBD2 (5 bases). Germline CDR1 and CDR2: MDHEN and SYDVKM. V was pared by 5 bases and J by 3 bases, with 20 bases between. The CDR3 is 17 residues long. In nucleotides, the CDR3 is TGTGCCAGCAGTGATCCCGCCCGGGATCCAGGCTACAATGAGCAGTTCTTC. Its translation is CASSDPARDPGYNEQFF.

J is TRBJ1-4 and V is TRBV30, with 8 positions matching TRBD1. The J segment lost 6 bases and the V segment lost 4 bases, leaving 4 bases of the junction unmatched. This CDR3 region has 13 residues. Germline V CDR1 and CDR2: GTSNPN, SVGIG (reference sequence). CDR3 amino acids: CAWTPQGDEKLFF. For the CDR3, the DNA is TGTGCCTGGACACCACAGGGGGATGAAAAACTGTTTTTT. Variable domain in full (rest from reference TRBV30 and TRBJ1-4): SQTIHQWPATLVQPVGSPLSLECTVEGTSNPNLYWYRQAAGRGLQLLFYSVGIGQISSEVPQNLSASRPQDRQFILSSKKLLLSDSGFYLCAWTPQGDEKLFFGSGTQLSVL.

This chain joins TRBV19 and TRBJ2-3; TRBD1 agrees at 11 bases. The ends lost 5 bases at V and 2 bases at J; junction bases unmatched: 3. Germline assignment: CDR1 LNHDA and CDR2 SQIVND (reference sequence). The CDR3 extends over 15 amino acids. CDR3 DNA sequence: TGTGCCAGTAGTGACGGACAGGGGGCCACAGATACGCAGTATTTT. It codes for CASSDGQGATDTQYF.

The V and J genes are TRBV4-1 and TRBJ2-5, with no clear D. Matching the DNA end better, TRBJ2-7 makes the J call doubtful. The germline V gene encodes CDR1 MGHRA and CDR2 YSYEKL. The length of the CDR3 is 13 residues. CDR3 sequence: CASSQGLDYEQYF. CDR3 bases: TGCGCCAGCAGCCAAGGACTTGACTACGAGCAGTACTTC.

The V gene is TRBV27, the J gene TRBJ1-2; D may be TRBD1 (6 bases). Per the germline V gene, CDR1 is MNHEY and CDR2 is SMNVEV (reference sequence). The length of the CDR3 is 14 residues. Trimming left V 5 bases short and J 4 bases short, with 14 bases between. The DNA for the CDR3 is TGTGCCAGCAGTCCTCGACAGGACTTCTATGGCTACACCTTC. Translated, it gives CASSPRQDFYGYTF.

The V call is TRBV4-2, the J call TRBJ2-5; 9 nucleotides line up with TRBD2. The CDR3 is made up of 18 amino acids. The ends lost 0 bases at V and 3 bases at J; junction bases unmatched: 11. From germline, CDR1 is LGHNA and CDR2 YNFKEQ. CDR3 sequence reads: CASSQDGWVSGRKETQYF. Written as DNA, the CDR3 is TGTGCCAGCAGCCAAGATGGTTGGGTTAGCGGGAGAAAAGAGACCCAGTACTTC.

V usage is TRBV5-1 and J usage is TRBJ2-2, with D possibly being TRBD2 (6 bases). The CDR3 contains 15 residues. Per germline, CDR1 SGHRS and CDR2 YFSETQ. V shed 4 bases and J shed 0 bases, with 10 bases lying between them. CDR3 DNA: TGCGCCAGCAGCCCCGGGACTTCGAACACCGGGGAGCTGTTTTTT. Its protein is CASSPGTSNTGELFF.

This chain links TRBV15 with TRBJ2-1; 7 bases fit TRBD2. Germline V lookup: CDR1 LNHNV, CDR2 YYDKDF (reference sequence). V lost 4 bases to trimming and J lost 0 bases; unmatched junction nucleotides: 12. The CDR3 totals 18 residues. CDR3 in DNA: TGTGCCACCAGCAAACGCCCCACCGGGACTACCTCCTACAATGAGCAGTTCTTC. Its protein product is CATSKRPTGTTSYNEQFF.

This chain uses TRBV27 with TRBJ2-5; TRBD2 matches 15 bases. CDR1 is MNHEY, CDR2 SMNVEV, per germline (reference sequence). The CDR3 length is 15 residues. Trimming took 6 bases from V and 11 from J; bases not matched to a gene: 10. In nucleotides, the CDR3 is TGTGCCAGCAGCCCCGGGACTAGCGGGAGGTTTGAGCAGTACTTC. This translates into CASSPGTSGRFEQYF.

The V and J genes are TRBV27 and TRBJ1-2; 9 bases are shared with TRBD1. After removal of 3 bases from V and 7 bases from J, the junction contained 6 bases not matched to a gene. Germline V gene lookup returns CDR1 MNHEY and CDR2 SMNVEV (reference sequence). The CDR3 is made up of 14 amino acids. CDR3 sequence (DNA): TGTGCCAGCAGTTTCGGGACAGGGCTAAGTGGCTACACCTTC. It is translated as CASSFGTGLSGYTF.

The chain uses TRBV14 and TRBJ2-3, with a weak D call TRBD1 (6 bases). Germline V gives CDR1 SGHDN, CDR2 FVKESK. The CDR3 is 17 amino acids. Trimming stripped 1 base from V and 3 bases from J, with 17 bases between. The CDR3 sequence is CASSQVSARGDTDTQYF. The CDR3 coding sequence is TGTGCCAGCAGCCAAGTATCAGCCAGGGGAGATACAGATACGCAGTATTTT.

This rearrangement joins TRBV28 to TRBJ1-5; 7 bases line up with TRBD1. Germline CDR1 reads MDHEN; CDR2 reads SYDVKM. This CDR3 has 14 amino acids. Unmatched junction bases numbered 6, after V lost 6 bases and J lost 4 bases. The CDR3: CASRPWTGNQPQHF. CDR3 in DNA: TGTGCCAGCAGGCCATGGACAGGAAATCAGCCCCAGCATTTT.

J is TRBJ2-7 and V is TRBV6-5; D may be TRBD1 (6 bases). The CDR3 is made up of 14 amino acids. V was pared by 1 base and J by 5 bases, with 12 bases between. The germline gives CDR1 MNHEY, CDR2 SVGAGI. CDR3 in DNA: TGTGCCAGCAGTTACTGCACAGGGTCCAACGAGCAGTACTTC. This gives the protein CASSYCTGSNEQYF.

About this clone itself: Within the sample, other DNA sequences also encode this same CDR3. The chain uses TRBV27 and TRBJ1-1; D remains ambiguous. The V and J ends lost 6 bases and 5 bases respectively, with 10 bases between them. In germline, CDR1 is MNHEY, CDR2 SMNVEV (reference sequence). The CDR3 loop spans 12 amino acids. CDR3 in DNA: TGTGCCAGCAGCCTTCGGGGTACTGAAGCTTTCTTT. Protein product: CASSLRGTEAFF.

The CDR3 sequence is CASSLSGDDLHEQFF. CDR3 nucleotides: TGTGCCAGCAGCTTATCCGGGGACGACCTGCATGAGCAGTTCTTC. This chain connects TRBV11-1 to TRBJ2-1, with D perhaps matching TRBD1 or TRBD2 (5 bases each). V dropped 2 bases and J dropped 8 bases, with 16 bases sitting between them. The CDR3 runs 15 residues. CDR1 SGHAT and CDR2 FQDESV come from the germline V gene (reference sequence).

This CDR3 reads CASGARGGGNNEQFF. The DNA for the CDR3 is TGTGCCAGCGGCGCCCGAGGGGGGGGGAACAATGAGCAGTTCTTC. V is TRBV28 and J is TRBJ2-1; D may be TRBD2 (7 bases). Germline V gene lookup returns CDR1 MDHEN and CDR2 SYDVKM. With 8 bases removed from V and 5 bases from J, the gap between germline ends came to 19 bases. The CDR3 is made up of 15 amino acids.

The J gene is TRBJ2-2, the V gene TRBV13; no definite D call. CDR3 size: 12 residues. With 3 bases removed from V and 5 bases from J, the gap between germline ends came to 4 bases. Per the germline V gene, CDR1 is PRHDT and CDR2 is FYEKMQ (reference sequence). CDR3 in DNA: TGTGCCAGCAGCTTCGGGACCGGGGAGCTGTTTTTT. Translation gives CASSFGTGELFF.

The gene calls are TRBV7-2 and TRBJ2-1; no clear D. The CDR3 contains 17 residues. CDR1 and CDR2 from the germline V gene are SGHTA and FQGNSA. V gave up 1 base and J gave up 1 base, with 14 bases separating them. This CDR3 reads CASSLDGGSGSYNEQFF. CDR3 coding DNA: TGTGCCAGCAGCTTAGACGGCGGTAGTGGGTCCTACAATGAGCAGTTCTTC.

The J gene is TRBJ2-7, the V gene TRBV13; 7 nucleotides match TRBD2. Germline CDR1 and CDR2: PRHDT and FYEKMQ (reference sequence). J gave up 3 bases and V 5 bases, and 7 bases lay outside the gene matches. The CDR3 contains 14 residues. CDR3 protein: CASSGRLASYEQYF. The DNA of the CDR3 is TGTGCCAGCAGCGGAAGACTAGCAAGCTACGAGCAGTACTTC.

The chain combines TRBV15 with TRBJ2-1, with D maybe TRBD1 (6 bases). Trimming left V 5 bases short and J 3 bases short, with 8 bases between. Per germline, CDR1 LNHNV and CDR2 YYDKDF (reference sequence). The CDR3 length is 13 residues. This CDR3 is CATSADSYNEQFF. DNA of the CDR3: TGTGCCACCAGCGCGGACAGCTACAATGAGCAGTTCTTC.

The V and J genes are TRBV6-6 and TRBJ2-1; 7 bases are a match to TRBD2. The CDR3 is made up of 13 amino acids. Germline values: CDR1 MNHNY, CDR2 SVGAGI (reference sequence). After removal of 5 bases from V and 11 bases from J, the junction contained 9 bases not matched to a gene. The CDR3 loop reads CASSPVGAGKQFF. CDR3 DNA sequence: TGTGCCAGCAGTCCGGTAGGAGCGGGAAAGCAGTTCTTC.

The chain employs TRBV11-2 and TRBJ1-3; D remains ambiguous. The CDR3 runs 14 residues. Germline CDR1 SGHAT, CDR2 FQNNGV. V dropped 5 bases and J dropped 0 bases, with 8 bases sitting between them. The CDR3 loop reads CASSPGGSGNTIYF. The CDR3 nucleotides read TGTGCCAGCAGCCCGGGCGGCTCTGGAAACACCATATATTTT.

The J gene is TRBJ2-5, the V gene TRBV27; 7 bases are shared with TRBD1. The germline V gene has CDR1 MNHEY and CDR2 SMNVEV (reference sequence). Trimming at V came to 1 base and at J to 1 base, leaving 6 bases not matched to a gene. The CDR3 runs to 16 residues. Here the CDR3 reads CASSLFGRGTQETQYF. The CDR3 DNA sequence: TGTGCCAGCAGTTTATTTGGCAGGGGGACCCAAGAGACCCAGTACTTC.

The chain carries TRBV19 and TRBJ1-2; possible D gene TRBD1, 6 bases. The CDR3 has 15 amino acids. CDR1 is LNHDA, CDR2 SQIVND, per germline (reference sequence). The ends were cut back, 5 bases at V and 3 bases at J, with 16 bases in the middle. CDR3 loop: CASSGRQDGDYGYTF. The CDR3 bases are TGTGCCAGTAGTGGTCGACAGGACGGGGACTATGGCTACACCTTC. Together with reference TRBV19 and TRBJ1-2, the CDR3 gives the full variable domain: DGGITQSPKYLFRKEGQNVTLSCEQNLNHDAMYWYRQDPGQGLRLIYYSQIVNDFQKGDIAEGYSVSREKKESFPLTVTSAQKNPTAFYLCASSGRQDGDYGYTFGSGTRLTVV.

The gene calls are TRBV7-6 and TRBJ2-7; 7 positions agree with TRBD2. The CDR3 length is 15 residues. The V gene's germline CDR1 is SGHVS and CDR2 FNYEAQ. J lost 0 bases, V lost 8 bases, and 10 bases had no gene match. CDR3 DNA: TGTGCCAGCCCCGGGGGGAGTCAAAGCTCCTACGAGCAGTACTTC. Its protein product is CASPGGSQSSYEQYF.

This clone occurred once. V gene TRBV9 combines with J gene TRBJ1-1, with 7 bases that match TRBD1. J lost 3 bases, V lost 0 bases, and 11 bases had no gene match. Germline loops: CDR1 SGDLS, CDR2 YYNGEE. The CDR3 consists of 17 residues. CDR3 nucleotides: TGTGCCAGCAGCGTAGGGGACAGTGGAGGAGGGGACACTGAAGCTTTCTTT. This sequence encodes CASSVGDSGGGDTEAFF.

The chain carries TRBV6-5 and TRBJ1-2, with unresolved D. V was clipped by 7 bases and J by 4 bases, with 10 bases between them. Germline CDR1 reads MNHEY; CDR2 reads SVGAGI. This CDR3 spans 12 amino acids. DNA for the CDR3: TGTGCCAGCATGACAAGTTTCTATGGCTACACCTTC. Translating it yields CASMTSFYGYTF.

The rearrangement joins TRBV11-3 to TRBJ2-2; tentative D call: TRBD2 (5 bases). The length of the CDR3 is 15 residues. Germline loops: CDR1 SGHNT, CDR2 YENEEA. Trimming left V 4 bases short and J 0 bases short, with 9 bases between. This chain's CDR3 is CASSSREANTGELFF. The CDR3, as DNA: TGTGCCAGCAGCTCCCGGGAAGCGAACACCGGGGAGCTGTTTTTT.

The V gene is TRBV5-6, the J gene TRBJ2-7; TRBD1 matches at 9 bases. CDR1 SGHDT and CDR2 YYEEEE come from the germline V gene. CDR3 size: 14 residues. V shed 2 bases and J 7 bases; nucleotides not matched to a gene: 7. CDR3 coding DNA: TGTGCCAGCAGCTTTGGACAGGGGAACGCGGAGCAGTACTTC. Protein sequence: CASSFGQGNAEQYF.